The text below deals with one T cell receptor beta chain. This clone was counted a single time. This receptor's antigen is unknown. No per-base quality is available; no much larger clone lies one base away. Patients with a history of autoimmune disease or receiving systemic immunosuppression were excluded from the trial. Peripheral blood for TCR sequencing was drawn from every dose cohort at baseline, at cycle 4 day 1 and at cycle 7 day 1. The samples were taken from a phase I, first-in-human, multicenter, open-label dose-escalation trial of ivuxolimab. Adults with locally advanced or metastatic head and neck squamous cell, hepatocellular, melanoma or renal cell carcinoma were enrolled in the trial. Before TCR sequencing, CD4+ T cells and CD8+ T cells from peripheral blood were sorted into separate populations. Genomic DNA was isolated from the sorted cells so that the TCRbeta CDR3 region could be sequenced. The immunoSEQ Assay was used for sequencing of TCRbeta CDR3 regions. TCRdb stores this immuneACCESS table with in-frame sequences only. Part of the clones is absent; in the studies checked, under half of the shortfall reflects unresolved V genes, and no reason is known for the rest. The sample records around 80,000 clones, around 87% of which are singletons. The ten biggest clones cover over 0.75% of the sample.

Reading from cysteine to phenylalanine, the CDR3 counts 15 amino acids. The sequence is cut down to CDR3 DNA, 45 bases in frame from base 1. V has 4 bases trimmed and J has 3 bases trimmed; junction bases matching no gene number 5. From a lookup of the germline V gene, CDR1 and CDR2 are SNHLY and FYNNEI. The sample originates from a study of OX40 agonist ivuxolimab in advanced cancers. About the investigation overall: Ivuxolimab was a fully human IgG2 agonistic monoclonal antibody targeting the costimulatory receptor OX40 (CD134). Intravenous ivuxolimab was administered to patients every 2 weeks at six dose levels: 0.01, 0.1, 0.3, 1.5, 3 and 10 mg/kg. Among the approximately 50 dose-escalation patients, approximately 20 had hepatocellular carcinoma, about 15 melanoma, 9 renal cell carcinoma and 9 head and neck cancer. The dose-escalation cohort was 82.7% male with a mean age of roughly 62 years, ranging from about 23 to 85. Patients were allowed to have had prior anti-PD-1, anti-PD-L1 or anti-CTLA-4 therapy, and 40% of the dose-escalation patients had previously received checkpoint inhibitors. Three dose-escalation patients achieved partial responses, one with hepatocellular carcinoma and two with cutaneous melanoma. The purpose of peripheral TCRbeta sequencing was to test whether ivuxolimab changed TCR sequence diversity and led to clonal T-cell expansion. The paper covers the monotherapy dose-escalation part of the phase I ivuxolimab trial, which included N ≈ 50 patients.

Overall study outcomes, separate from this receptor: At doses from 0.1 to 3.0 mg/kg, clonal expansion was seen in both CD4+ and CD8+ blood T cells between baseline and week 6. In the 0.1-3.0 mg/kg groups, partial responders had among the lowest normalized peripheral clonal expansion, particularly in CD8+ T cells. After ivuxolimab, expanded clones were on average more numerous among CD8+ T cells than among CD4+ T cells. Antigen specificity was not determined for the clonally expanded peripheral T cells. Low levels of normalized T-cell clonal expansion were also shown by some nonresponding patients.

This TCR was recovered from an adult with an advanced solid tumor such as melanoma, head and neck, liver or kidney cancer. The V gene is TRBV2 and the J gene is TRBJ1-4; 7 central nucleotides agree with TRBD1. The material was CD4+ or CD8+ T cells sorted from blood, obtained in a trial of the OX40 agonist ivuxolimab. The CDR3: CASSAPGQSNEKLFF. The nucleotides are TGTGCCAGCAGTGCACCGGGACAGTCTAATGAAAAACTGTTTTTT.